This T cell receptor beta chain was retrieved from a study of T cell responses to AZD1222 COVID-19 vaccine. Regarding the study as a whole: Targets within unmutated variant regions were reportedly found for nearly half of spike-specific TCRs.

Concerning this clone itself: No antigen is known for it.

The CDR3 loop spans 13 amino acids. The J segment lost 4 bases and the V segment lost 2 bases, leaving 0 bases of the junction unmatched. The germline V gene encodes CDR1 SEHNR and CDR2 FQNEAQ (reference sequence). TCRdb's copy holds only in-frame clones and misses some; the assay was immunoSEQ multiplex PCR. Altogether roughly 150,000 clones are present, just under 95% being singletons, with the ten largest covering more than 1.5%. The V gene is TRBV7-9, the J gene TRBJ2-3; 7 bases are shared with TRBD1. The receptor's source is an adult in good health. The material was peripheral blood, obtained on day 0 of AZD1222 vaccination. The CDR3 loop is CASSLTGADTQYF. CDR3 nucleotides: TGTGCCAGCAGCTTAACAGGGGCAGATACGCAGTATTTT.